This T cell receptor beta chain was obtained from a study of cytomegalovirus exposure and HLA in healthy donors. Findings and limits, study-wide: It was found in a later analysis that first-cohort TCR clusters tended to co-occur in the 90 to 150 validation repertoires. A list of more than 150 TCR beta chains associated with cytomegalovirus was given. The classifier was said to identify cytomegalovirus status with high specificity and sensitivity.

This CDR3 has 14 amino acids. Trimming left V 5 bases short and J 0 bases short, with 10 bases between. Germline-derived CDR1 and CDR2 are MDHEN and SYDVKM. As regards this clone: Its specificity is unknown.

TCRdb keeps only in-frame clones here, not all; method: immunoSEQ multiplex PCR. The sample lists roughly 110,000 clones, less than 90% occurring once. From the 120-subject validation cohort, which was separate from the approximately 670-subject first cohort, the donors were drawn. The specimen was PBMCs. The origin of this receptor is a woman younger than 35 in good health and CMV-seropositive. The rearrangement uses TRBV28 and TRBJ1-1; possibly TRBD1 for D (5 bases). The CDR3 spells CASSLAQVNTEAFF. The DNA of the CDR3 is TGTGCCAGCAGTCTGGCACAGGTGAACACTGAAGCTTTCTTT. The whole variable domain, remainder taken from reference TRBV28 and TRBJ1-1, is DVKVTQSSRYLVKRTGEKVFLECVQDMDHENMFWYRQDPGLGLRLIYFSYDVKMKEKGDIPEGYSVSREKKERFSLILESASTNQTSMYLCASSLAQVNTEAFFGQGTRLTVV.